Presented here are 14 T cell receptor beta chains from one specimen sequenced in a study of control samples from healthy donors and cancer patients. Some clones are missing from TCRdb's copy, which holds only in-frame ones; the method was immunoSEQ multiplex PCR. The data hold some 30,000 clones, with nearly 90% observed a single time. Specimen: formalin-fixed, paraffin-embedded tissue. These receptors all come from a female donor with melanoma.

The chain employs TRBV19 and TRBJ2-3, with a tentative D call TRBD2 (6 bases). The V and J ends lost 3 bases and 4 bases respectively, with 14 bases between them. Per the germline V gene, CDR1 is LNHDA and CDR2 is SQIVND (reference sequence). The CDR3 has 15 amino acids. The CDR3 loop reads CASSIPGGVADTQYF. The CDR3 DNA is TGTGCCAGTAGTATCCCCGGGGGAGTTGCAGATACGCAGTATTTT.

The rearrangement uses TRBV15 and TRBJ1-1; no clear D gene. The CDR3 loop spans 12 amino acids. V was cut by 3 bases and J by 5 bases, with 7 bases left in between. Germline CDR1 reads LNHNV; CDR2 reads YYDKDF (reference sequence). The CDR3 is CATSRRLTEAFF. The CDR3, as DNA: TGTGCCACCAGCAGGCGACTAACTGAAGCTTTCTTT.

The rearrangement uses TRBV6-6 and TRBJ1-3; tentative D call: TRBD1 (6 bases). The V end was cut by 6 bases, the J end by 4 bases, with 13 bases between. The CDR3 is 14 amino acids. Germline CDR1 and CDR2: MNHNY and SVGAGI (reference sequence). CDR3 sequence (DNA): TGTGCCAGCAGGAGGGGGAAAGGAGGAAACACCATATATTTT. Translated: CASRRGKGGNTIYF.

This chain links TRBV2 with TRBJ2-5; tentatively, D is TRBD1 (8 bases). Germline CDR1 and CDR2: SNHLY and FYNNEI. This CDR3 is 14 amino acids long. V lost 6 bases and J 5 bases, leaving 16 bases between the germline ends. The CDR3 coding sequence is TGTGCCAGCAGGAAACAGGGGGGGGCCGAGACCCAGTACTTC. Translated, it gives CASRKQGGAETQYF.

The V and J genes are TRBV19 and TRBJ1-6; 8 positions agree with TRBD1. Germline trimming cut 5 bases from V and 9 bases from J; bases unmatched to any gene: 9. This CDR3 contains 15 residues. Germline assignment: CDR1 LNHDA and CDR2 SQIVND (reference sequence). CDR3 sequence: CASSPGQGGSSPLHF. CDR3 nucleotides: TGTGCCAGTAGTCCCGGACAGGGAGGAAGTTCACCCCTCCACTTT.

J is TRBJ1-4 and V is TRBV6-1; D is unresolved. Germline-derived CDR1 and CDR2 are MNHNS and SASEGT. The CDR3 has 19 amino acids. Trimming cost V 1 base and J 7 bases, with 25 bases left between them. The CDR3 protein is CASSEGISGSPGRGEKLFF. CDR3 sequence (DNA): TGTGCCAGCAGTGAAGGCATCTCTGGGTCACCTGGCCGTGGTGAAAAACTGTTTTTT.

The DNA of the CDR3 is TGTGCCAGCAAGACGGGACAGACCCTTCAGCCCCAGCATTTT. It encodes CASKTGQTLQPQHF. The chain joins TRBV28 to TRBJ1-5; TRBD1 matches 7 bases. V was clipped by 7 bases and J by 6 bases; unmatched bases: 9. This CDR3 has 14 amino acids. Germline V CDR1 and CDR2: MDHEN, SYDVKM.

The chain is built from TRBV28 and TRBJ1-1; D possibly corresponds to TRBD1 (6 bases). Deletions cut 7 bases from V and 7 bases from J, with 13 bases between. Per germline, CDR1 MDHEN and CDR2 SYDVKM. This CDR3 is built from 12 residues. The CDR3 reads CASTPGQLEAFF. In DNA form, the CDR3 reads TGTGCCAGCACCCCTGGACAGCTTGAAGCTTTCTTT.

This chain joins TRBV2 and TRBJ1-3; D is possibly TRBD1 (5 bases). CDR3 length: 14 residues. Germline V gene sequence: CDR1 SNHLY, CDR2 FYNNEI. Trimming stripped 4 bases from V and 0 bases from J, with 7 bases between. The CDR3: CASSGQYSGNTIYF. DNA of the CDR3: TGTGCCAGCAGTGGACAGTACTCTGGAAACACCATATATTTT.

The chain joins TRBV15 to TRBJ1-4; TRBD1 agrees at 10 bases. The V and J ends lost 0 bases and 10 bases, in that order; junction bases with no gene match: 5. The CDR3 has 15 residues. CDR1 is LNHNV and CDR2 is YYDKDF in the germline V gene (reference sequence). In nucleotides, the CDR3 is TGTGCCACCAGCAGAGATGGGACAGGGGCTGCAAAACTGTTTTTT. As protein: CATSRDGTGAAKLFF.

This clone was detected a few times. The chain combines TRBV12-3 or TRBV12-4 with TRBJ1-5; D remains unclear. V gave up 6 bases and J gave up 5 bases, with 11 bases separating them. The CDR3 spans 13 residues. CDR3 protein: CASSQYGDQPQHF. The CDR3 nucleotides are TGTGCCAGCAGCCAATACGGGGATCAGCCCCAGCATTTT.

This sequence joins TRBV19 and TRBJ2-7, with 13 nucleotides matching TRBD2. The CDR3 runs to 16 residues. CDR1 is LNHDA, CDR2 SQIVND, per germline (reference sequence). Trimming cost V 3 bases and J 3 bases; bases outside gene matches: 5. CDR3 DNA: TGTGCCAGTAGTATTCTTGGGACTAGCGGGATCTACGAGCAGTACTTC. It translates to CASSILGTSGIYEQYF.

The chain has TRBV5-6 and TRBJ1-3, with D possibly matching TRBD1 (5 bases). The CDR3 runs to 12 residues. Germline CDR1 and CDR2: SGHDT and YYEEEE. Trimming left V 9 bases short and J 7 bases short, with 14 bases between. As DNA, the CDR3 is TGTGCCATCTTCCGGGGCGGGAACACCATATATTTT. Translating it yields CAIFRGGNTIYF.

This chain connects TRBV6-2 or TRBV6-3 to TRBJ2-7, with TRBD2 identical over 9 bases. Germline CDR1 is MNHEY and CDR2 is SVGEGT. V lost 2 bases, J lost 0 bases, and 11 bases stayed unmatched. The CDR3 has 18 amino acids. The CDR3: CASSYGIGLAGLSYEQYF. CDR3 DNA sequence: TGTGCCAGCAGTTACGGTATCGGGCTAGCGGGGCTCTCCTACGAGCAGTACTTC.